The 24 T cell receptor beta chains in this list originate from one sample, sequenced in a study of blood T cell repertoires in COVID-19. Profiling relied on immunoSEQ multiplex PCR, and the TCRdb table lists in-frame clones only, not all of them. The repertoire holds more than 70,000 clones, with 88% as singletons. Input material: peripheral blood. Receptor source: a middle-aged man with active COVID-19.

This chain links TRBV19 with TRBJ1-2, with unresolved D. Germline V lookup: CDR1 LNHDA, CDR2 SQIVND (reference sequence). This CDR3 has 14 amino acids. The V and J ends lost 1 base and 0 bases respectively, with 6 bases between them. CDR3 sequence (DNA): TGTGCCAGTAGTATAGTACCAGCTAACTATGGCTACACCTTC. It is translated as CASSIVPANYGYTF.

This clone occurred once. The chain carries TRBV4-2 and TRBJ2-5, with 8 positions matching TRBD1. This CDR3 is 16 amino acids long. Trimming cost V 1 base and J 4 bases; bases outside gene matches: 8. CDR1 LGHNA and CDR2 YNFKEQ come from the germline V gene. The CDR3 reads CASSQASGQVGETQYF. Written as DNA, the CDR3 is TGTGCCAGCAGCCAAGCTTCGGGACAGGTAGGAGAGACCCAGTACTTC.

V is TRBV14 and J is TRBJ2-5; perhaps TRBD1 as D (6 bases). Germline CDR1 SGHDN, CDR2 FVKESK. Trimming shortened V by 2 bases and J by 9 bases, and 13 bases separated the two germline ends. The CDR3 sequence is 13 residues long. The CDR3 DNA reads as TGTGCCAGCAGCCAATGGGGGCCTGCGTCCCAGTACTTC. Translating it yields CASSQWGPASQYF.

The chain uses TRBV28 and TRBJ1-2; the match to TRBD1 covers 9 bases. CDR3 length: 15 residues. The J segment lost 8 bases and the V segment lost 8 bases, leaving 15 bases of the junction unmatched. Germline V gene data show CDR1 as MDHEN and CDR2 as SYDVKM. The DNA for the CDR3 is TGTGCCAGCGGATTGTATACAGGGGGCCGAGGAGGCTACACCTTC. Amino acid sequence: CASGLYTGGRGGYTF.

V gene TRBV6-5 combines with J gene TRBJ1-1; TRBD1 is a possible D gene (5 bases). The germline V gene has CDR1 MNHEY and CDR2 SVGAGI. CDR3 size: 14 residues. Trimming removed 6 bases from V and 2 bases from J, with 13 bases in between. The CDR3 nucleotides read TGTGCCAGCAGGCGGGACTTCGCAAACACTGAAGCTTTCTTT. Its protein is CASRRDFANTEAFF.

The chain carries TRBV9 and TRBJ2-5, with D hard to call. The V gene lost 3 bases and the J gene lost 2 bases, with 11 bases spanning the gap. This CDR3 is built from 14 residues. The germline gives CDR1 SGDLS, CDR2 YYNGEE. CDR3 DNA: TGTGCCAGCAGCGCCAGGTTGAGTCAAGAGACCCAGTACTTC. This translates into CASSARLSQETQYF. The full variable domain, with the rest looked up from reference TRBV9 and TRBJ2-5, is DSGVTQTPKHLITATGQRVTLRCSPRSGDLSVYWYQQSLDQGLQFLIQYYNGEERAKGNILERFSAQQFPDLHSELNLSSLELGDSALYFCASSARLSQETQYFGPGTRLLVL.

The V gene is TRBV4-2, the J gene TRBJ1-6; D call uncertain. V gave up 4 bases and J gave up 2 bases, with 12 bases separating them. CDR1 LGHNA and CDR2 YNFKEQ come from the germline V gene. CDR3 size: 16 residues. CDR3 in DNA: TGTGCCAGCAGCCCCGCGGGGTCGACCTATAATTCACCCCTCCACTTT. Protein sequence: CASSPAGSTYNSPLHF.

The CDR3 spells CASSVMLAGGPYNEQFF. CDR3 nucleotides: TGTGCCAGCAGTGTCATGCTAGCGGGGGGGCCTTACAATGAGCAGTTCTTC. The chain combines TRBV27 with TRBJ2-1, with 12 positions matching TRBD2. The germline V gene has CDR1 MNHEY and CDR2 SMNVEV (reference sequence). The V segment lost 5 bases and the J segment 4 bases; nucleotides outside the gene matches: 9. The CDR3 is 17 amino acids.

The V and J genes are TRBV25-1 and TRBJ1-4; no reliable D call. The germline V and J ends were trimmed by 2 bases and 4 bases, with 8 bases remaining between them. CDR1 is MGHDK, CDR2 SYGVNS, per germline. This CDR3 has 14 residues. The CDR3 nucleotides read TGTGCCAGCAGTGAACGAGGGTTTAATGAAAAACTGTTTTTT. Protein product: CASSERGFNEKLFF.

CDR3 sequence: CASRPGLALYNEQFF. The DNA of the CDR3 is TGTGCCAGTAGACCGGGACTAGCCCTTTACAATGAGCAGTTCTTC. The chain is built from TRBV19 and TRBJ2-1; 9 bases align to TRBD2. The length of the CDR3 is 15 residues. CDR1 is LNHDA, CDR2 SQIVND, per germline (reference sequence). Trimming cost V 6 bases and J 4 bases; bases outside gene matches: 7.

The gene calls are TRBV7-2 and TRBJ1-4, with D unresolved. With 5 bases removed from V and 1 base from J, the gap between germline ends came to 11 bases. Germline values: CDR1 SGHTA, CDR2 FQGNSA. The CDR3 loop spans 15 amino acids. The chain's CDR3 is CASSPTRLTNEKLFF. CDR3 DNA sequence: TGTGCCAGCAGCCCCACCCGGTTAACTAATGAAAAACTGTTTTTT.

V gene TRBV5-1 combines with J gene TRBJ2-7; D not resolved. Germline-derived CDR1 and CDR2 are SGHRS and YFSETQ. The CDR3 length is 13 residues. With 0 bases removed from V and 9 bases from J, the gap between germline ends came to 13 bases. CDR3 nucleotides: TGCGCCAGCAGCTTGGCGGGTCAAATATGGCAGTACTTC. Translated, it gives CASSLAGQIWQYF.

J is TRBJ1-2 and V is TRBV28, with TRBD1 as a possible D gene (6 bases). Germline V lookup: CDR1 MDHEN, CDR2 SYDVKM. CDR3 length: 15 residues. V lost 6 bases and J 10 bases, leaving 24 bases between the germline ends. This CDR3 is CASRPRTGTTFSYTF. The CDR3 coding sequence is TGTGCCAGCAGGCCCCGAACCGGGACAACCTTTTCCTACACCTTC.

The rearrangement joins TRBV7-2 to TRBJ2-5; the D is unclear. Germline V gives CDR1 SGHTA, CDR2 FQGNSA. Trimming stripped 1 base from V and 2 bases from J, with 5 bases between. This CDR3 comprises 13 residues. This CDR3 is CASSLVYQETQYF. The CDR3 DNA reads TGTGCCAGCAGCTTAGTGTATCAAGAGACCCAGTACTTC.

The V and J genes are TRBV7-9 and TRBJ2-1, with 8 bases matching TRBD1. The J segment lost 0 bases and the V segment lost 3 bases, leaving 13 bases of the junction unmatched. Germline V gives CDR1 SEHNR, CDR2 FQNEAQ (reference sequence). The length of the CDR3 is 19 residues. This CDR3 is CASSFRSRGGQGSYNEQFF. CDR3 sequence (DNA): TGTGCCAGCAGCTTCAGGAGTCGGGGAGGACAGGGCTCCTACAATGAGCAGTTCTTC.

With respect to this clone: The sample contains more than one DNA sequence encoding this CDR3. The chain couples TRBV9 to TRBJ1-3; 7 bases are a match to TRBD1. The V segment lost 0 bases and the J segment 2 bases; nucleotides outside the gene matches: 2. Looked up from germline, CDR1 is SGDLS and CDR2 is YYNGEE. The CDR3 consists of 15 residues. The CDR3 DNA reads as TGTGCCAGCAGCGTAGGGCAGGGGGCTGGAAACACCATATATTTT. This gives the protein CASSVGQGAGNTIYF.

The V gene is TRBV6-6, the J gene TRBJ1-1, with D perhaps matching TRBD1 (6 bases). This CDR3 spans 12 amino acids. Trimming shortened V by 2 bases and J by 10 bases, and 11 bases separated the two germline ends. The germline V gene encodes CDR1 MNHNY and CDR2 SVGAGI (reference sequence). The CDR3 nucleotides read TGTGCCAGCAGTTACCGGGACAACGGAGCTTTCTTT. This translates into CASSYRDNGAFF.

The chain employs TRBV10-3 and TRBJ2-7, with D possibly matching TRBD2 (5 bases). With 0 bases removed from V and 2 bases from J, the gap between germline ends came to 5 bases. CDR3 size: 13 residues. Germline values: CDR1 ENHRY, CDR2 SYGVKD. For the CDR3, the DNA is TGTGCCATCAGTGAGTCAGCGGCCTACGAGCAGTACTTC. Translated: CAISESAAYEQYF.

The chain is built from TRBV29-1 and TRBJ2-3; a possible D gene is TRBD2 (7 bases). The V gene's germline CDR1 is SQVTM and CDR2 ANQGSEA. Trimming removed 1 base at V and 6 bases at J, with 11 bases between. The CDR3 totals 13 residues. For the CDR3, the DNA is TGCAGCGTTGAAGCACGGGGGGCCGATACGCAGTATTTT. Translated, it gives CSVEARGADTQYF.

This clone appeared once. The CDR3 reads CASSFSTGDTEAFF. The CDR3 DNA reads as TGCGCCAGCAGCTTTTCGACAGGGGACACTGAAGCTTTCTTT. The V call is TRBV5-1, the J call TRBJ1-1, with 8 bases lining up with TRBD1. Germline V lookup: CDR1 SGHRS, CDR2 YFSETQ. V dropped 2 bases and J dropped 3; count of bases not matched to a gene: 3. CDR3 length: 14 amino acids.

The chain combines TRBV7-7 with TRBJ2-7; 10 bases agree with TRBD1. V lost 1 base to trimming and J lost 4 bases; unmatched junction nucleotides: 4. CDR3 length: 15 residues. From germline, CDR1 is SSHAT and CDR2 FNYEAQ (reference sequence). In nucleotides, the CDR3 is TGTGCCAGCAGCTTAGGGGACAGGGGAGGGTACGAGCAGTACTTC. The encoded protein is CASSLGDRGGYEQYF. Filled out from reference TRBV7-7 and TRBJ2-7, the complete variable domain reads GAGVSQSPRYKVTKRGQDVTLRCDPISSHATLYWYQQALGQGPEFLTYFNYEAQPDKSGLPSDRFSAERPEGSISTLTIQRTEQRDSAMYRCASSLGDRGGYEQYFGPGTRLTVT.

The count of this clone is one. V and J are TRBV28 and TRBJ2-7, with D perhaps matching TRBD2 (7 bases). The length of the CDR3 is 16 residues. Trimming stripped 5 bases from V and 6 bases from J, with 23 bases between. Germline V lookup: CDR1 MDHEN, CDR2 SYDVKM. CDR3 region: CASSRSGGGVFVEQYF. CDR3 in DNA: TGTGCCAGCAGTAGATCGGGGGGCGGGGTATTCGTCGAGCAGTACTTC.

The rearrangement uses TRBV27 and TRBJ2-1, with 7 bases matching TRBD2. Germline CDR1 MNHEY, CDR2 SMNVEV (reference sequence). The CDR3 spans 16 residues. Trimming at V came to 2 bases and at J to 2 bases, leaving 6 bases not matched to a gene. CDR3 DNA: TGTGCCAGCAGTTTACGTAGCGGGCGGCCCTACAATGAGCAGTTCTTC. Its translation: CASSLRSGRPYNEQFF.

The CDR3 nucleotides are TGTGCCAGCAGCTCCCGCCGCGATGGCTACACCTTC. It encodes CASSSRRDGYTF. J is TRBJ1-2 and V is TRBV7-8; the D is unclear. Germline V CDR1 and CDR2: SGHVS, FQNEAQ. The CDR3 loop spans 12 amino acids. The ends were cut back, 4 bases at V and 6 bases at J, with 9 bases in the middle.